This T cell receptor (beta chain) was documented in a study of patients and donors after allogeneic stem cell transplantation. A single record per CDR3 protein comes from TCRdb applying MiXCR to the RT-PCR reads. The data show some 960,000 distinct CDR3 sequences, roughly 18% seen once. This CDR3 comprises 16 residues. Germline assignment: CDR1 SGDLS and CDR2 YYNGEE. V was pared by 0 bases and J by 2 bases, with 11 bases between. The V call is TRBV9, the J call TRBJ2-2; D may correspond to TRBD1 or TRBD2 (5 bases each). The origin of this receptor is a human donor who was either an allogeneic HSCT recipient or a stem cell or donor lymphocyte infusion donor (not recorded which). It is not recorded whose cells these are; they may come from a transplant donor. Sequenced: blood, either unsorted or a sorted T cell fraction (not recorded which). In DNA, the CDR3 is TGTGCCAGCAGCGTAGCGGCAGGGACCAACACCGGGGAGCTGTTTTTT. It yields the protein CASSVAAGTNTGELFF.